What follows describes a single T cell receptor beta chain. The antigen is unknown. The sample belongs to a study of graft-versus-host responses after intestinal transplantation. Germline-derived CDR1 and CDR2 are SGDLS and YYNGEE. CDR3 length equals 14 residues. The germline V and J ends were trimmed by 4 bases and 7 bases, with 15 bases remaining between them. Some clones are missing from TCRdb's copy, which holds only in-frame ones; the method was immunoSEQ multiplex PCR. The sample has around 120,000 clones, just over 90% seen once. The chain has TRBV9 and TRBJ2-1; D is possibly TRBD2 (6 bases). Specimen: unstimulated CD4+ T cells sorted from spleen or lymph node cells, collected before intestinal transplant. This TCR derives from a human donor who received an intestinal transplant. The CDR3 spells CASSTGVQRNEQFF. CDR3 DNA: TGTGCCAGCAGCACGGGAGTGCAGAGAAATGAGCAGTTCTTC.